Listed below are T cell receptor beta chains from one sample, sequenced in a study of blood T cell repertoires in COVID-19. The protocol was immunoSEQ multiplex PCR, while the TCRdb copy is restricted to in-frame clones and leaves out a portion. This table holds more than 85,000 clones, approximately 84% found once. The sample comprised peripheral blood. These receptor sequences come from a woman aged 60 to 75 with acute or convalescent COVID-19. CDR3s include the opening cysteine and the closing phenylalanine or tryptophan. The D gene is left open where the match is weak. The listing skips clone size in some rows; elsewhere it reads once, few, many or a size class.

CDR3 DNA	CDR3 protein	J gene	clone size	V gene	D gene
TGCGCCAGCAGTCAACCGGGACACCCTGCGACTCGGCACACTGAAGCTTTCTTT	CASSQPGHPATRHTEAFF	TRBJ1-1	NA	TRBV23-1	NA
TGTGCCAGCAGCTTAGCCTCAGGAGCGGGGGGGCCTAGCGAGCAGTACTTC	CASSLASGAGGPSEQYF	TRBJ2-7	NA	TRBV7-6	TRBD2
TGCGCCAGCAGCCCGGATCGGACAGGAGGGACCGGGGAGCTGTTTTTT	CASSPDRTGGTGELFF	TRBJ2-2	NA	TRBV5-1	NA
TGTGCCAGTAGCACAGTACGGGGTGAAAAACTGTTTTTT	CASSTVRGEKLFF	TRBJ1-4	NA	TRBV19	NA
TGTGCCAGCAGCTTAGACGAGAATTTACGGACTGAAGCTTTCTTT	CASSLDENLRTEAFF	TRBJ1-1	NA	TRBV11-3	NA
TGTGCCAGCAGGGGACAGGGAGCCACCTTTTACTCTGGAAACACCATATATTTT	CASRGQGATFYSGNTIYF	TRBJ1-3	NA	TRBV28	TRBD1
TGCGCCAGCAGCCAACATTTGAGGACGGGCAGGAGGGGAATATCCGAAAAACTGTTTTTT	CASSQHLRTGRRGISEKLFF	TRBJ1-4	NA	TRBV4-3	NA
TGTGCCAGCAGGGACAGGGCCCAGATCTATGGCTACACCTTC	CASRDRAQIYGYTF	TRBJ1-2	once	TRBV3-1/TRBV3-2	TRBD1
TGTGCCAGCAGTTTACGTCCAAGGACAGGGGGGACCCAGTACTTC	CASSLRPRTGGTQYF	TRBJ2-5	NA	TRBV28	TRBD1
TGTGCCTGGATATGGACAGGGAACTTTGGCTACACCTTC	CAWIWTGNFGYTF	TRBJ1-2	NA	TRBV30	TRBD1
TGCGCCAGCAGCCGAGCCCTGACAGGGAGCTATGGCTACACCTTC	CASSRALTGSYGYTF	TRBJ1-2	NA	TRBV5-1	TRBD1
TGTGCCAGCAGTGACATAACAGGGTGGGGTGAAAAACTGTTTTTT	CASSDITGWGEKLFF	TRBJ1-4	NA	TRBV25-1	NA
TGCGCCAGCAGCTTAAACAGGGGGGATGAAAAACTGTTTTTT	CASSLNRGDEKLFF	TRBJ1-4	NA	TRBV5-1	TRBD1
TGTGCCATCCTTGACAGGTCCGACGAAAAACTGTTTTTT	CAILDRSDEKLFF	TRBJ1-4	NA	TRBV28	NA
TGTGCCAGTAGTATATTAGGGGGCAGCACAGATACGCAGTATTTT	CASSILGGSTDTQYF	TRBJ2-3	NA	TRBV19	TRBD1
TGTGCAAGTCGCTCAATAACTAGCGGGGGACCAAACACCGGGGAGCTGTTTTTT	CASRSITSGGPNTGELFF	TRBJ2-2	once	TRBV12-2	NA
TGCAGCGTTGATGCAGGATCTAACTATGGCTACACCTTC	CSVDAGSNYGYTF	TRBJ1-2	few	TRBV29-1	NA